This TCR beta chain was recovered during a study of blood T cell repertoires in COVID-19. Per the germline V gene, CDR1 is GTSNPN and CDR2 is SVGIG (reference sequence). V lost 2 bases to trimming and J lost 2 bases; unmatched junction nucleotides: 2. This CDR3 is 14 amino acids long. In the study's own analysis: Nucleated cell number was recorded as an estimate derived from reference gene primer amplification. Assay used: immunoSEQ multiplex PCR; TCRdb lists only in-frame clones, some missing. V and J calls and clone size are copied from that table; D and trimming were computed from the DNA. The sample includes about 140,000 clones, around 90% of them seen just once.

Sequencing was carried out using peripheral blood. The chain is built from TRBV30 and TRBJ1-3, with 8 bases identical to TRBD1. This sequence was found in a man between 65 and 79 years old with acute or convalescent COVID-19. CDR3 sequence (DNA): TGTGCCTGGAGTACACAGGGGGCTGGAAACACCATATATTTT. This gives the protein CAWSTQGAGNTIYF. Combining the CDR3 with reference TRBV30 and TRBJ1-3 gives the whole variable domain SQTIHQWPATLVQPVGSPLSLECTVEGTSNPNLYWYRQAAGRGLQLLFYSVGIGQISSEVPQNLSASRPQDRQFILSSKKLLLSDSGFYLCAWSTQGAGNTIYFGEGSWLTVV.